These 2 T cell receptor beta chains share one sample of origin, sequenced in a study of T cell repertoires in cytomegalovirus infection. MiXCR, applied by TCRdb to the reads, yields one record per CDR3 protein. The sample contains roughly 320,000 distinct CDR3 sequences, 9.5% of which appear only once. Sequencing was done on a sample of PBMCs. Receptor source: a human donor in good health (CMV status not recorded). Some clones in this sample may be carry-over from other donors' samples.

This clonotype appeared a few times. The chain has TRBV7-3 and TRBJ2-6; D call uncertain. Germline assignment: CDR1 SGHTA and CDR2 FQGTGA. Trimming shortened V by 1 base and J by 3 bases, and 7 bases separated the two germline ends. The CDR3 has 15 amino acids. The CDR3 loop reads CASSLSPGGANVLTF. Written as DNA, the CDR3 is TGTGCCAGCAGCTTAAGTCCGGGTGGGGCCAACGTCCTGACTTTC.

At least ten counts were recorded for this clonotype. The chain has TRBV7-8 and TRBJ1-5; TRBD1 matches at 7 bases. The CDR3 totals 14 residues. Germline V lookup: CDR1 SGHVS, CDR2 FQNEAQ. V lost 4 bases, J lost 6 bases, and 6 bases stayed unmatched. Written as DNA, the CDR3 is TGTGCCAGCAGCTATCGACAGGGTGGTCAGCCCCAGCATTTT. It translates to CASSYRQGGQPQHF.